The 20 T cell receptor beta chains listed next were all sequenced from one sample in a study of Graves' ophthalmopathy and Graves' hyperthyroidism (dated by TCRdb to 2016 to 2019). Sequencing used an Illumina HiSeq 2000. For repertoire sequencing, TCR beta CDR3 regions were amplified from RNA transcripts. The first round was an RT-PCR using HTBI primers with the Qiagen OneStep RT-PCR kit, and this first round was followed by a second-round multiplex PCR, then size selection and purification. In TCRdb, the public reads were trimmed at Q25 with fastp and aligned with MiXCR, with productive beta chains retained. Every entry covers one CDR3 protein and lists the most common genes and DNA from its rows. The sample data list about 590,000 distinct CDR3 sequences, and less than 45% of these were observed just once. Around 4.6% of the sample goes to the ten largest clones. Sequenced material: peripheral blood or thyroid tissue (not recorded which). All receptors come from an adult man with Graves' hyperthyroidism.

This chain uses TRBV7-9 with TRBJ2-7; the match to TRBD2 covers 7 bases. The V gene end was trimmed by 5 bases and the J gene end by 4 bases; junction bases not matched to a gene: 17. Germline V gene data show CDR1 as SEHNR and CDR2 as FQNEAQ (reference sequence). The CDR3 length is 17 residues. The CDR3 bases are TGTGCCAGCAGCCAAGATCGGGGCGGGGGTGTTTTTTACGAGCAGTACTTC. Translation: CASSQDRGGGVFYEQYF. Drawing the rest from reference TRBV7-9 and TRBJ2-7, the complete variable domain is DTGVSQNPRHKITKRGQNVTFRCDPISEHNRLYWYRQTLGQGPEFLTYFQNEAQLEKSRLLSDRFSAERPKGSFSTLEIQRTEQGDSAMYLCASSQDRGGGVFYEQYFGPGTRLTVT.

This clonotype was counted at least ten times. The CDR3 nucleotides read TGTGCCAGCAGGAGTGGGACTAGCTCTAGAGAGACCCAGTACTTC. Its protein product is CASRSGTSSRETQYF. The chain recombines TRBV12-3 or TRBV12-4 with TRBJ2-5; 9 bases match TRBD2. This CDR3 comprises 15 residues. V shed 6 bases, J shed 4 bases, and the junction held 9 bases outside the gene matches.

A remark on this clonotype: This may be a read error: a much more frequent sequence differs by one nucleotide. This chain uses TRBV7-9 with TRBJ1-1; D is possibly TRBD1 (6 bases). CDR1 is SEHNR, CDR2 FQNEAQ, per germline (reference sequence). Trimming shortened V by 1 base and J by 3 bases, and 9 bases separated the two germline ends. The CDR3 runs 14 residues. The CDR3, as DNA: TGTGCCAGCAGCTTAGGGGACACCGACACTGAAGCTTTCTTT. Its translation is CASSLGDTDTEAFF. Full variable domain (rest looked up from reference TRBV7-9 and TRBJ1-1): DTGVSQNPRHKITKRGQNVTFRCDPISEHNRLYWYRQTLGQGPEFLTYFQNEAQLEKSRLLSDRFSAERPKGSFSTLEIQRTEQGDSAMYLCASSLGDTDTEAFFGQGTRLTVV.

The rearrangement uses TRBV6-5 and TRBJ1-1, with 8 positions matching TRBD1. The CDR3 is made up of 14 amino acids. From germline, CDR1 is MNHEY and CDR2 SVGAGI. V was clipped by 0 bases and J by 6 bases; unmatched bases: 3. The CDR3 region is CASSYSTGVSEAFF. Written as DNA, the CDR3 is TGTGCCAGCAGTTACTCGACAGGGGTTTCTGAAGCTTTCTTT.

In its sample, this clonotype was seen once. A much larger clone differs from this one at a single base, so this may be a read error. The DNA of the CDR3 is TGTGCCAGCAGCCCACGGCCTGGTCAGGCACAGAACACCGGGGAGCTGTTTTTT. Residues: CASSPRPGQAQNTGELFF. The rearrangement links TRBV9 to TRBJ2-2; no clear D. Trimming shortened V by 4 bases and J by 1 base, and 20 bases separated the two germline ends. The CDR3 is 18 residues long. Per germline, CDR1 SGDLS and CDR2 YYNGEE.

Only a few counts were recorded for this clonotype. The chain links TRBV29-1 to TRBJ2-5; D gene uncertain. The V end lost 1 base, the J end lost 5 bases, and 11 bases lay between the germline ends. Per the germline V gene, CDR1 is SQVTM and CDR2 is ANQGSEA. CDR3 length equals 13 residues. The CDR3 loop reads CSVEANTRETQYF. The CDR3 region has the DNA TGCAGCGTTGAAGCTAACACCAGGGAGACCCAGTACTTC.

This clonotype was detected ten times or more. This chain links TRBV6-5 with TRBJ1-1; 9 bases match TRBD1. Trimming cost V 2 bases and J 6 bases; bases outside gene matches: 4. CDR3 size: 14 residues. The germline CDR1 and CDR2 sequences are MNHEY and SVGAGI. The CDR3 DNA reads TGTGCCAGCAGTTACGGGACAGGGTTCGCTGAAGCTTTCTTT. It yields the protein CASSYGTGFAEAFF.

CDR3 residues: CASSLLFGGGGGETQYF. The CDR3 DNA is TGTGCCAGCAGCCTTCTCTTCGGCGGGGGGGGTGGTGAGACCCAGTACTTC. The chain carries TRBV11-2 and TRBJ2-5; 9 nucleotides match TRBD2. The CDR3 loop spans 17 amino acids. The ends lost 5 bases at V and 5 bases at J; junction bases unmatched: 15. Germline V gives CDR1 SGHAT, CDR2 FQNNGV.

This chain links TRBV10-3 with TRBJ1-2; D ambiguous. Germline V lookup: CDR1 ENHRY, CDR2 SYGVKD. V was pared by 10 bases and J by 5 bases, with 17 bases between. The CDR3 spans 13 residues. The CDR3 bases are TGTGCCAGCACCACGCCCCCCTTTTATGGCTACACCTTC. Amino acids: CASTTPPFYGYTF.

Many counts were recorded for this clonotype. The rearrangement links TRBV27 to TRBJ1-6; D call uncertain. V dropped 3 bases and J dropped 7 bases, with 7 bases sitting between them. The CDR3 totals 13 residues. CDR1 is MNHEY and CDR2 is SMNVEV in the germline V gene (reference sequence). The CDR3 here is CASSLWENSPLHF. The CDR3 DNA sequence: TGTGCCAGCAGTTTGTGGGAAAATTCACCCCTCCACTTT.

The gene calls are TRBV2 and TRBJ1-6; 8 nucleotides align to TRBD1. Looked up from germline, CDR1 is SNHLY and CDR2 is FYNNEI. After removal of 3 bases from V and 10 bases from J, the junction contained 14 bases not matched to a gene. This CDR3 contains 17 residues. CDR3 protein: CASSEGWAGGTRSPLHF. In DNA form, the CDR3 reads TGTGCCAGCAGTGAGGGCTGGGCAGGGGGCACGAGATCACCCCTCCACTTT.

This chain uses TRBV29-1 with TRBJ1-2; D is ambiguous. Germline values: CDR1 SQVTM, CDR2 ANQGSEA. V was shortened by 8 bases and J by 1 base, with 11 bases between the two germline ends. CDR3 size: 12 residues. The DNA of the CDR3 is TGCAGCTTGGCCCTCTATAACTATGGCTACACCTTC. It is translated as CSLALYNYGYTF.

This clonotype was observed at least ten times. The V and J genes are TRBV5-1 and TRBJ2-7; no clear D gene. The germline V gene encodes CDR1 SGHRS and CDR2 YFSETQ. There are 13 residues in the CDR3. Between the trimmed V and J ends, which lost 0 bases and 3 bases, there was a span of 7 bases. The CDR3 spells CASSLDSGYEQYF. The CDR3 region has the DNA TGCGCCAGCAGCTTGGACAGTGGCTACGAGCAGTACTTC.

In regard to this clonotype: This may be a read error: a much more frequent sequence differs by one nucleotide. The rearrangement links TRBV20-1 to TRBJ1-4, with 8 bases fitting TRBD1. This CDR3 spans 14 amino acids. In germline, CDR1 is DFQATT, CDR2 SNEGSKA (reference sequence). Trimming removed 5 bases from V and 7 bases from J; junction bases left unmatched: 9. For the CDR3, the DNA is TGCAGTGCTGGATTCCCCAGGGGGCTTGAAAAACTGTTTTTT. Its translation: CSAGFPRGLEKLFF.

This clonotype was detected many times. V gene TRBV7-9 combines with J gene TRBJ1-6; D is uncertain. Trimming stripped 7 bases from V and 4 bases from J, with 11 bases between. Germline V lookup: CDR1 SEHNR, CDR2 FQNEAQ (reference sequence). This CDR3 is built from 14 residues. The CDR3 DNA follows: TGTGCCAGCACCGCGGCCGAGTATAATTCACCCCTCCACTTT. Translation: CASTAAEYNSPLHF.

This CDR3 reads CASSLPPGLNNEQFF. The CDR3 DNA sequence: TGTGCCAGCAGCCTACCCCCGGGGTTAAACAATGAGCAGTTCTTC. V is TRBV7-9 and J is TRBJ2-7; tentative D call: TRBD2 (5 bases). The last part of the DNA fits TRBJ2-1 better; the J call may be wrong. CDR3 size: 15 residues. Germline CDR1 SEHNR, CDR2 FQNEAQ (reference sequence).

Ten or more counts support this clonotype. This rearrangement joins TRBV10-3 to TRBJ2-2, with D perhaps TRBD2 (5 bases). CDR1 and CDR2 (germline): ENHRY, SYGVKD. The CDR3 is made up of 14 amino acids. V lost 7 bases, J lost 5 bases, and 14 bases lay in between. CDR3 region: CAIKAGRRTGELFF. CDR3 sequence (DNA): TGTGCCATCAAGGCCGGACGGAGGACCGGGGAGCTGTTTTTT.

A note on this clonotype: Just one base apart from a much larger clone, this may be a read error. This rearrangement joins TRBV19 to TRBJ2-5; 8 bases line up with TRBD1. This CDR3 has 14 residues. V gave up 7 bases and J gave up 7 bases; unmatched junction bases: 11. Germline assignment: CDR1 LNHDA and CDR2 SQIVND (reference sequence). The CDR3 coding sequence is TGTGCCAGTATGAACAGGGGGTTTGGAGGGACCCAGTACTTC. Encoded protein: CASMNRGFGGTQYF.

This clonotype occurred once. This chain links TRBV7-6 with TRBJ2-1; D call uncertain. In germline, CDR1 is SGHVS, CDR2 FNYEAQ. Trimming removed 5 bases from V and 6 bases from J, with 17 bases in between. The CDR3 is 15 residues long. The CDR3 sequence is CASSPALFMANEQFF. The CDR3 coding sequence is TGTGCCAGCAGCCCGGCCCTTTTCATGGCCAATGAGCAGTTCTTC.

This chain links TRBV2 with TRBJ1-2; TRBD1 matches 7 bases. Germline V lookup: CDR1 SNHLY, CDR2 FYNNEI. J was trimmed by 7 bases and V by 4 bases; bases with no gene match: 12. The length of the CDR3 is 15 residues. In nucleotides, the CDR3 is TGTGCCAGCAGTGCTTCGACAGGGACGGGGAGTGGCTACACCTTC. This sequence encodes CASSASTGTGSGYTF.